This T cell receptor beta chain was observed in a study of siplizumab effects on memory and regulatory T cells. On this clone itself: Its target is unknown.

Trimming pared 0 bases from V and 4 bases from J, leaving 7 bases between. In germline, CDR1 is SNHLY, CDR2 FYNNEI. CDR3 length: 13 amino acids. Findings and limits, study-wide: Of the proliferating CD4+ or CD8+ clones, roughly 75-96% lacked a naive or memory phenotype that could be assigned. Of the alloreactive clones, only a minor fraction mapped to unstimulated subsets. The alloresponse seemed to draw substantially on naive T cells, which appeared more diverse than memory cells.

Generated by immunoSEQ multiplex PCR, the TCRdb table keeps only in-frame clones and is missing some. There are about 80,000 clones in the sample; 95% occur only once, and 18% lies in the top ten. This sequence was found in a human donor in good health. V usage is TRBV2 and J usage is TRBJ2-7, with a tentative D call TRBD2 (5 bases). Source material: CD8+ T cells sorted from blood. The CDR3 DNA follows: TGTGCCAGCAGTGAAGCTCCGGGGTACGAGCAGTACTTC. Protein sequence: CASSEAPGYEQYF. The entire variable domain, with the rest obtained from reference TRBV2 and TRBJ2-7, is as follows: EPEVTQTPSHQVTQMGQEVILRCVPISNHLYFYWYRQILGQKVEFLVSFYNNEISEKSEIFDDQFSVERPDGSNFTLKIRSTKLEDSAMYFCASSEAPGYEQYFGPGTRLTVT.